This TCR beta chain was found in a study of cytomegalovirus exposure and HLA in healthy donors. Germline V lookup: CDR1 MNHEY, CDR2 SMNVEV (reference sequence). The CDR3 has 16 amino acids. V was cut by 4 bases and J by 0 bases, with 16 bases left in between. Notes on the study in general: Investigators reported 164 TCR beta chains as tied to cytomegalovirus.

In regard to this clone: The antigen is unknown.

The primer mix had 60 Vbeta and 13 Jbeta primers. Produced via immunoSEQ multiplex PCR; TCRdb's table is partial and in-frame only. The sample lists some 200,000 clones, over 80% occurring once. The TCR sequence derives from a boy younger than 10 in good health and CMV-seronegative. Sequencing was done on a sample of PBMCs. The chain uses TRBV27 and TRBJ2-7, with a tentative D call TRBD2 (6 bases). CDR3 sequence reads: CASSSAGRRISYEQYF. CDR3 sequence (DNA): TGTGCCAGCAGTTCCGCGGGACGGAGGATCTCCTACGAGCAGTACTTC.